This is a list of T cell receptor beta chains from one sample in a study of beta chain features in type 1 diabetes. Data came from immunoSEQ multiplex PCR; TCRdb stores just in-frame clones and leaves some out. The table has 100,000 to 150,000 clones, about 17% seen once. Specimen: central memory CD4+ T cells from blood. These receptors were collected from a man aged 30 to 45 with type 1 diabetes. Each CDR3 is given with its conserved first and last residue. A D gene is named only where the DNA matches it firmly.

CDR3: CASSLEGSTGTYEQYF
D: -
J: TRBJ2-7
V: TRBV11-3

CDR3: CASSSGLAGGQETQYF
D: TRBD2
J: TRBJ2-5
V: TRBV7-2

CDR3: CASSSTGQGTYEQYF
D: TRBD1
J: TRBJ2-7
V: TRBV6-5

CDR3: CASSPEWDRGQFF
D: TRBD1
J: TRBJ2-1
V: TRBV6-5

CDR3: CAWSVGPYGEQYF
D: -
J: TRBJ2-7
V: TRBV30

CDR3: CASSPGTDSNQPQHF
D: TRBD1
J: TRBJ1-5
V: TRBV27

CDR3: CASSLSRAKEKLFF
D: -
J: TRBJ1-4
V: TRBV7-8

CDR3: CASSPTTATDTQYF
D: -
J: TRBJ2-3
V: TRBV2

CDR3: CASSGPSTDTQYF
D: -
J: TRBJ2-3
V: TRBV27

CDR3: CASRRKVQGPETQYF
D: -
J: TRBJ2-5
V: TRBV27

CDR3: CSVMTGLPGTEAFF
D: -
J: TRBJ1-1
V: TRBV29-1

CDR3: CSATPSKTQYF
D: -
J: TRBJ2-5
V: TRBV20-1

CDR3: CASSLGETQYF
D: -
J: TRBJ2-3
V: TRBV11-3

CDR3: CASSPLIQNISKNIQYF
D: -
J: TRBJ2-4
V: TRBV25-1

CDR3: CASSSEDFMGEQYF
D: -
J: TRBJ2-7
V: TRBV7-2

CDR3: CASSPQTLRGEKLFF
D: -
J: TRBJ1-4
V: TRBV28

CDR3: CAISQTGEGQPQHF
D: TRBD1
J: TRBJ1-5
V: TRBV10-3

CDR3: CASSLPVGVAYEQYF
D: -
J: TRBJ2-7
V: TRBV5-4

CDR3: CASSYSGQGDYGYTF
D: TRBD1
J: TRBJ1-2
V: TRBV6-6

CDR3: CASSPGQMNTEAFF
D: TRBD1
J: TRBJ1-1
V: TRBV7-2

CDR3: CASSNRQGAYFGTDTQYF
D: TRBD1
J: TRBJ2-3
V: TRBV7-9

CDR3: CASSEAGEDEKLFF
D: -
J: TRBJ1-4
V: TRBV25-1

CDR3: CASSRLPGEQFF
D: -
J: TRBJ2-1
V: TRBV7-2